The entry below describes one T cell receptor (beta chain). Its specific antigen is unknown. No qualities accompany the bases; no much larger clone lies one base away. Other DNA sequences in this sample translate to the same CDR3. These data belong to a study of T cells in pancreatic ductal adenocarcinoma (dated by TCRdb to between 2016 and 2019). Context from the whole study: The work assessed suppressive cells as well as CD8+ T cells infiltrating resected pancreatic ductal adenocarcinoma, measuring their numbers, locations, and properties, in order to shed light on the adaptive T-cell response that occurs naturally.

What the research found in general, with its limitations: Because tumors are enriched in CD45RO+ effector T cells rather than naive T cells, which biases toward lower diversity, comparisons of clonality between tumor and blood may be biased. Compared with tumor samples, blood samples had more total productive templates and about 8-fold more unique clonotypes. Because most pancreatic cancer patients present with inoperable disease, the resected cohort was biased toward the minority with early-stage disease. There was no significant difference in T-cell clonality between tumor and blood, where mean clonality was roughly 0.11 for tumors and 0.055 to 0.09 for blood.

The selected pancreatic ductal adenocarcinoma patients had received surgery without neoadjuvant therapy. Peripheral blood was collected in heparin tubes, and PBMCs were isolated by histopaque density gradient and cryopreserved in about 9.1% DMSO. Using the DNeasy Blood and Tissue Kit with Proteinase K and RNase treatment, genomic DNA was extracted from over five PBMC and nine or ten flash-frozen tumor specimens. V is trimmed back by 2 bases and J by 3 bases, and the junction contains 2 bases that no gene match accounts for. The germline V gene yields SGHRS for CDR1 and YFSETQ for CDR2. The CDR3 contains 14 residues, cysteine and phenylalanine counted. Only the CDR3 DNA is retained, 42 bases long and in frame from the first base. The immunoSEQ hsTCRB kit was used to amplify TCR beta CDR3 regions from genomic DNA. High-throughput TRB CDR3 sequencing was performed on an Illumina HiSeq system. Concerning the study's data processing: The immunoSEQ software was used to analyze the sequencing reads, and any nonproductive sequences containing premature stops or frame-shifts were left out. Clonality of the repertoire was calculated as one minus the Shannon entropy normalized by log2 of the number of unique productive sequences. The table comes from immuneACCESS by way of TCRdb, which keeps in-frame sequences with V and J called. Part of the clones is missing from these tables; in studies checked, under half for an unresolved V gene and the rest for unknown reasons. V, J and clone size were drawn from that table, and D and trimming were deduced from the DNA. The sample table lists approximately 97,000 clones, roughly 95% of them with a count of one. Jointly, the top ten make up around 2.9% of the sample.

The chain is encoded by TRBV5-1 joined to TRBJ2-3; 8 bases in the middle match TRBD1. What was sequenced was PBMCs. The clonotype originates from a human donor with pancreatic ductal adenocarcinoma. The nucleotide sequence reads TGCGCCAGCAGCTTTGACAGGGGAACAGATACGCAGTATTTT. Translated, this is CASSFDRGTDTQYF.